This record looks at one TCR beta chain sequence and its context. This entry belongs to a study of blood T cell repertoires in COVID-19. For the study at large: Researchers got acute and convalescent COVID-19 samples from the United States, Italy and Spain. PBMCs, B-cell-depleted T cells, or T cells were the source of the cDNA or gDNA that made up the material.

The CDR3 length is 15 residues. V lost 1 base, J lost 8 bases, and 7 bases stayed unmatched. The germline gives CDR1 SEHNR, CDR2 FQNEAQ (reference sequence). As handled by the study authors: Estimated nucleated cell counts came from reference gene primer amplification. This table comes from immunoSEQ multiplex PCR, and its TCRdb copy is limited to in-frame clones, with some not included. V and J calls and clone size come straight from that table; D and trimming were deduced from the DNA. The data contain some 150,000 clones, roughly 81% of them seen just once; the ten biggest clones take up around 7.7%.

This sequence originates from a man aged 35-49 years who had recovered from COVID-19. This chain uses TRBV7-9 with TRBJ2-1; TRBD2 aligns across 8 bases. Specimen: peripheral blood. The chain's CDR3 is CASSLGLAGIDEQFF. The CDR3 DNA reads TGTGCCAGCAGCTTAGGGCTAGCGGGTATCGATGAGCAGTTCTTC.